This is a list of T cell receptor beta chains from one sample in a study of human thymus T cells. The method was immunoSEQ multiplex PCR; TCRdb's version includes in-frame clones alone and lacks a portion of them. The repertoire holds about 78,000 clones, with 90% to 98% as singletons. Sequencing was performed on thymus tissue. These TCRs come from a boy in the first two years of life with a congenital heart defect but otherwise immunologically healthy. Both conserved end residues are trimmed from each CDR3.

cdr3_aa: ASSDSTGPTNTGELF
v_call: TRBV6-4

cdr3_aa: ASSETVEGVGTLFYEQY
v_call: TRBV6-1

cdr3_aa: ASSYFRDREEAF
v_call: TRBV6-5

cdr3_aa: ASSEPAVTGPRGYEQY
v_call: TRBV6-1

cdr3_aa: ASSEQNSGNTIY
v_call: TRBV6-1

cdr3_aa: ASSLTSPQY
v_call: TRBV27

cdr3_aa: ASSLRGQFCSASYGYT
v_call: TRBV28

cdr3_aa: ASSPRGRSGNTIY
v_call: TRBV7-2

cdr3_aa: ASSQERKGTEAF
v_call: TRBV4-2

cdr3_aa: ASSLGPPLSGNTIY
v_call: TRBV7-9

cdr3_aa: ASSFRGTPSYNEQF
v_call: TRBV27

cdr3_aa: AWWDCNYGYT
v_call: TRBV30

cdr3_aa: SARARETQY
v_call: TRBV20-1

cdr3_aa: ASSFRQGANYGYT
v_call: TRBV7-9

cdr3_aa: ASSPRGRNTDTQY
v_call: TRBV11-3

cdr3_aa: ASSKPGHLGSYEQY
v_call: TRBV7-6

cdr3_aa: SAPGGAEQY
v_call: TRBV20-1

cdr3_aa: ASSLWLAGYEQY
v_call: TRBV5-6

cdr3_aa: ASSLRQRRANTGELF
v_call: TRBV4-2

cdr3_aa: ASSLDGGGNTDTQY
v_call: TRBV7-2

cdr3_aa: AWSVPREDGYT
v_call: TRBV30

cdr3_aa: ASSQESGTGGGNTIY
v_call: TRBV4-3

cdr3_aa: AISEAGQGGLDGYT
v_call: TRBV10-3

cdr3_aa: ASRETYRDRGEDSPLH
v_call: TRBV2

cdr3_aa: ASSMAGGTDTQY
v_call: TRBV5-1

cdr3_aa: ASSQRTRSGDTIY
v_call: TRBV2

cdr3_aa: ASSQRHGGLETQY
v_call: TRBV4-1

cdr3_aa: ASSNYSYEQY
v_call: TRBV27

cdr3_aa: ASRPGLQETQY
v_call: TRBV2

cdr3_aa: ATGAGSSYEQY
v_call: TRBV6-5

cdr3_aa: ASSDGDGNYGYT
v_call: TRBV6-1

cdr3_aa: ASRFRQGRHYEQY
v_call: TRBV5-1

cdr3_aa: ASSLEPRGAYGYT
v_call: TRBV5-1

cdr3_aa: ASSQEGQLEQETQY
v_call: TRBV14

cdr3_aa: ASSSQGNTEAF
v_call: TRBV5-6

cdr3_aa: ASSQRSPIETYEQY
v_call: TRBV14

cdr3_aa: ASSQFIAGPSSYNEQF
v_call: TRBV14

cdr3_aa: ASWLGEGRQPQH
v_call: TRBV19

cdr3_aa: ASRTTLPAETGMLQPQH
v_call: TRBV27

cdr3_aa: ARSPKYGTSGGLALEPQY
v_call: TRBV5-3

cdr3_aa: ASSQDGGYQMVKETQY
v_call: TRBV4-1

cdr3_aa: ASIFGGELF
v_call: TRBV27